A selection of T cell receptor beta chains follows, all from one sample in a study of T-cell reconstitution after alpha-beta-depleted transplantation in children. One entry per CDR3 protein results from TCRdb running MiXCR on the PCR reads. The sample contains about 98,000 distinct CDR3 sequences, about 6.8% of which appear only once. Sample: PBMCs, taken before TCRalphabeta/CD19-depleted stem cell transplant. The receptors were sampled from a boy between 2 and 10 years old with acute lymphoblastic leukemia, due to receive a stem cell transplant. CDR3s include the opening cysteine and the closing phenylalanine or tryptophan. D genes are given only for firm matches. The size field is filled for only some rows; it gives once, few, many or a size class.

V gene: TRBV11-2; CDR3 length: 15; J gene: TRBJ2-1; D gene: NA; clone size: many; CDR3 DNA: TGTGCCAGCAGCCTCACTAGCTCAACCTACAATGAGCAGTTCTTC; CDR3 protein: CASSLTSSTYNEQFF
V gene: TRBV12-5; CDR3 length: 12; J gene: TRBJ1-1; D gene: NA; clone size: many; CDR3 DNA: TGTGCTAGTGGTTTGGGCGGCACTGAAGCTTTCTTT; CDR3 protein: CASGLGGTEAFF
V gene: TRBV29-1; CDR3 length: 12; J gene: TRBJ1-2; D gene: NA; clone size: few; CDR3 DNA: TGCAGCGTCCTCGGGGGGAACTATGGCTACACCTTC; CDR3 protein: CSVLGGNYGYTF
V gene: TRBV7-9; CDR3 length: 15; J gene: TRBJ1-1; D gene: NA; clone size: NA; CDR3 DNA: TGTGCCAGCACCTCACCCGAGGGGGAGGGCACTGAAGCTTTCTTT; CDR3 protein: CASTSPEGEGTEAFF
V gene: TRBV7-8; CDR3 length: 14; J gene: TRBJ2-7; D gene: NA; clone size: NA; CDR3 DNA: TGTGCCAGCAGCTTAGTTCCGGGAGCTTACGAGCAGTACTTC; CDR3 protein: CASSLVPGAYEQYF
V gene: TRBV9; CDR3 length: 15; J gene: TRBJ1-2; D gene: NA; clone size: NA; CDR3 DNA: TGTGCCAGCAGCGACCGACAGGATACTAACTATGGCTACACCTTC; CDR3 protein: CASSDRQDTNYGYTF
V gene: TRBV7-9; CDR3 length: 13; J gene: TRBJ2-1; D gene: NA; clone size: few; CDR3 DNA: TGTGCCAGCAGCTTCGAAGGGGTGAATGAGCAGTTCTTC; CDR3 protein: CASSFEGVNEQFF
V gene: TRBV9; CDR3 length: 14; J gene: TRBJ2-5; D gene: NA; clone size: many; CDR3 DNA: TGTGCCAGCAGCGTCGACCCATTCCAAGAGACCCAGTACTTC; CDR3 protein: CASSVDPFQETQYF
V gene: TRBV18; CDR3 length: 18; J gene: TRBJ2-7; D gene: TRBD2; clone size: NA; CDR3 DNA: TGTGCCAGCTCGCCAAACCAGGGACTAGCGGGGGAGATCTACGAGCAGTACTTC; CDR3 protein: CASSPNQGLAGEIYEQYF
V gene: TRBV20-1; CDR3 length: 13; J gene: TRBJ2-5; D gene: TRBD2; clone size: NA; CDR3 DNA: TGCAGTGCTTCCCGGGAGGCGGTAGAGACCCAGTACTTC; CDR3 protein: CSASREAVETQYF
V gene: TRBV14; CDR3 length: 16; J gene: TRBJ2-6; D gene: NA; clone size: many; CDR3 DNA: TGTGCCAGCAGCCAAGTTAGGTCCTCTGGGGCCAACGTCCTGACTTTC; CDR3 protein: CASSQVRSSGANVLTF
V gene: TRBV15; CDR3 length: 15; J gene: TRBJ1-4; D gene: TRBD1; clone size: few; CDR3 DNA: TGTGCCACCAGTCAGAGGGGGCAGGGTGGCGAAAAACTGTTTTTT; CDR3 protein: CATSQRGQGGEKLFF
V gene: TRBV4-2; CDR3 length: 14; J gene: TRBJ2-7; D gene: NA; clone size: many; CDR3 DNA: TGTGCCAGCAGCCAAGACGCAGGGACCTACGAGCAGTACTTC; CDR3 protein: CASSQDAGTYEQYF
V gene: TRBV5-1; CDR3 length: 15; J gene: TRBJ2-3; D gene: NA; clone size: NA; CDR3 DNA: TGCGCCAGCAGCTTAGGGGGTCACGGTTCGGATACGCAGTATTTT; CDR3 protein: CASSLGGHGSDTQYF
V gene: TRBV7-2; CDR3 length: 17; J gene: TRBJ1-3; D gene: TRBD1; clone size: NA; CDR3 DNA: TGTGCCAGCAGCCCCCCCGCTGTGGACAGGGTCTGGGACACCATATATTTT; CDR3 protein: CASSPPAVDRVWDTIYF
V gene: TRBV7-9; CDR3 length: 15; J gene: TRBJ1-1; D gene: NA; clone size: few; CDR3 DNA: TGTGCCAGCAGCCACGTTGGTGGGGGGAACACTGAAGCTTTCTTT; CDR3 protein: CASSHVGGGNTEAFF
V gene: TRBV5-1; CDR3 length: 18; J gene: TRBJ2-2; D gene: NA; clone size: many; CDR3 DNA: TGCGCCAGCAGCTTGCCCCCGGACTCCTTGAGTTACACCGGGGAGCTGTTTTTT; CDR3 protein: CASSLPPDSLSYTGELFF
V gene: TRBV5-5; CDR3 length: 15; J gene: TRBJ2-3; D gene: TRBD2; clone size: few; CDR3 DNA: TGTGCCAGCAGCTTCAGCGGGGGGACCACAGATACGCAGTATTTT; CDR3 protein: CASSFSGGTTDTQYF
V gene: TRBV5-6; CDR3 length: 12; J gene: TRBJ2-7; D gene: NA; clone size: NA; CDR3 DNA: TGTGCCATGGGCCCCGGACAGACGGCGCAGTACTTC; CDR3 protein: CAMGPGQTAQYF
V gene: TRBV19; CDR3 length: 15; J gene: TRBJ1-2; D gene: TRBD1; clone size: few; CDR3 DNA: TGTGCCAGTAGTCTCGGACAGGCCAGAACCTATGGCTACACCTTC; CDR3 protein: CASSLGQARTYGYTF
V gene: TRBV15; CDR3 length: 14; J gene: TRBJ1-1; D gene: NA; clone size: many; CDR3 DNA: TGTGCCACCAGCAGAGATCGGGATTTCACTGAAGCTTTCTTT; CDR3 protein: CATSRDRDFTEAFF
V gene: TRBV3-1; CDR3 length: 15; J gene: TRBJ2-5; D gene: NA; clone size: many; CDR3 DNA: TGTGCCAGCAGCCTCCGACGACAGGCTGAGGAGACCCAGTACTTC; CDR3 protein: CASSLRRQAEETQYF
V gene: TRBV28; CDR3 length: 15; J gene: TRBJ1-1; D gene: TRBD1; clone size: many; CDR3 DNA: TGTGCCAGCAGCCCTAGACAGGGAAGGGTCACTGAAGCTTTCTTT; CDR3 protein: CASSPRQGRVTEAFF
V gene: TRBV7-8; CDR3 length: 16; J gene: TRBJ2-5; D gene: NA; clone size: many; CDR3 DNA: TGTGCCAGCAGCTGGGGGATTGGGGGGTCCAGGGAGACCCAGTACTTC; CDR3 protein: CASSWGIGGSRETQYF
V gene: TRBV5-1; CDR3 length: 13; J gene: TRBJ2-3; D gene: NA; clone size: few; CDR3 DNA: TGCGCCAGCGGGGGGACCAGTCGGGATACGCAGTATTTT; CDR3 protein: CASGGTSRDTQYF
V gene: TRBV20-1; CDR3 length: 14; J gene: TRBJ2-7; D gene: TRBD1; clone size: many; CDR3 DNA: TGCAGTGCTGATACCGGGACAGGGTACTACGAGCAGTACTTC; CDR3 protein: CSADTGTGYYEQYF
V gene: TRBV7-8; CDR3 length: 14; J gene: TRBJ2-7; D gene: NA; clone size: few; CDR3 DNA: TGTGCCAGCAGCCTACCGACAGCACCCGTCGAGCAGTACTTC; CDR3 protein: CASSLPTAPVEQYF
V gene: TRBV6-4; CDR3 length: 15; J gene: TRBJ2-2; D gene: TRBD2; clone size: few; CDR3 DNA: TGTGCCAGCAGTCCCCGGGGGGGCGAGACCGGGGAGCTGTTTTTT; CDR3 protein: CASSPRGGETGELFF
V gene: TRBV4-3; CDR3 length: 17; J gene: TRBJ2-1; D gene: TRBD2; clone size: NA; CDR3 DNA: TGCGCCAGCAGCCAAGACATATCCGGGACTAGCGGGGGGACCACGTGCTTC; CDR3 protein: CASSQDISGTSGGTTCF
V gene: TRBV12-3/TRBV12-4; CDR3 length: 12; J gene: TRBJ1-1; D gene: NA; clone size: many; CDR3 DNA: TGTGCCAGCAGTTTCTGGGACACTGAAGCTTTCTTT; CDR3 protein: CASSFWDTEAFF
V gene: TRBV18; CDR3 length: 14; J gene: TRBJ2-1; D gene: NA; clone size: few; CDR3 DNA: TGTGCCAGCTCACGACCGACAGAACACAATGAGCAGTTCTTC; CDR3 protein: CASSRPTEHNEQFF
V gene: TRBV11-2; CDR3 length: 14; J gene: TRBJ2-7; D gene: TRBD2; clone size: few; CDR3 DNA: TGTGCCAGCAGCCCCGGACTAGCGGTCTACGAGCAGTACTTC; CDR3 protein: CASSPGLAVYEQYF
V gene: TRBV25-1; CDR3 length: 14; J gene: TRBJ2-7; D gene: NA; clone size: many; CDR3 DNA: TGTGCCAGCAGTGTGGGGACCGGTATCTACGAGCAGTACTTC; CDR3 protein: CASSVGTGIYEQYF
V gene: TRBV6-1; CDR3 length: 15; J gene: TRBJ2-7; D gene: TRBD2; clone size: few; CDR3 DNA: TGTGCCAGCAGTCCAACTAGCGGTAGCTCCTACGAGCAGTACTTC; CDR3 protein: CASSPTSGSSYEQYF
V gene: TRBV27; CDR3 length: 15; J gene: TRBJ2-7; D gene: NA; clone size: NA; CDR3 DNA: TGTGCCAGCAGTTTATCCGGGCTCGGGCAATACGAGCAGTACTTC; CDR3 protein: CASSLSGLGQYEQYF
V gene: TRBV6-5; CDR3 length: 15; J gene: TRBJ2-7; D gene: TRBD1; clone size: many; CDR3 DNA: TGTTCCAGCACCCAACGACAGGGGACATCCTACGAGCAGTACTTC; CDR3 protein: CSSTQRQGTSYEQYF
V gene: TRBV25-1; CDR3 length: 13; J gene: TRBJ1-1; D gene: TRBD1; clone size: NA; CDR3 DNA: TGTGCCAGCAGAAGGGGGCAGAACACTGAAGCTTTCTTT; CDR3 protein: CASRRGQNTEAFF
V gene: TRBV4-1; CDR3 length: 17; J gene: TRBJ2-7; D gene: TRBD1; clone size: many; CDR3 DNA: TGCGCCAGCAGCCAAGGACAGGGATCGACTGTTACGTACGAGCAGTACTTC; CDR3 protein: CASSQGQGSTVTYEQYF
V gene: TRBV19; CDR3 length: 14; J gene: TRBJ2-1; D gene: NA; clone size: NA; CDR3 DNA: TGTGCCAGTAGTATGGAGGCTACTCACAATGAGCAGTTCTTC; CDR3 protein: CASSMEATHNEQFF
V gene: TRBV5-4; CDR3 length: 16; J gene: TRBJ2-2; D gene: TRBD2; clone size: NA; CDR3 DNA: TGTGCCAGCAGCTTGTCAGGACTAGCGAACACCGGGGAGCTGTTTTTT; CDR3 protein: CASSLSGLANTGELFF
V gene: TRBV20-1; CDR3 length: 14; J gene: TRBJ2-1; D gene: TRBD2; clone size: many; CDR3 DNA: TGCAGTGCTAGATTAGCGGGGGAAATCAATGAGCAGTTCTTC; CDR3 protein: CSARLAGEINEQFF
V gene: TRBV4-3; CDR3 length: 16; J gene: TRBJ2-5; D gene: TRBD2; clone size: NA; CDR3 DNA: TGCGCCAGCAGCCAAGATCCAGCGGGGGGCCAAGAGACCCAGTACTTC; CDR3 protein: CASSQDPAGGQETQYF
V gene: TRBV5-1; CDR3 length: 15; J gene: TRBJ2-1; D gene: NA; clone size: many; CDR3 DNA: TGCGCCAGCAGGCTGACTTGGACCCCTTACAATGAGCAGTTCTTC; CDR3 protein: CASRLTWTPYNEQFF
V gene: TRBV15; CDR3 length: 16; J gene: TRBJ1-1; D gene: TRBD1; clone size: few; CDR3 DNA: TGTGCCACCAGCAGGGAGACAGGGAAGGGACACACTGAAGCTTTCTTT; CDR3 protein: CATSRETGKGHTEAFF
V gene: TRBV20-1; CDR3 length: 14; J gene: TRBJ1-2; D gene: NA; clone size: NA; CDR3 DNA: TGCAGTGCTGGATATAGGACACGGAACTATGGCTACACCTTC; CDR3 protein: CSAGYRTRNYGYTF
V gene: TRBV7-8; CDR3 length: 14; J gene: TRBJ1-1; D gene: NA; clone size: few; CDR3 DNA: TGTGCCAGCAGCCCAGGAACCTATAACACTGAAGCTTTCTTT; CDR3 protein: CASSPGTYNTEAFF
V gene: TRBV5-1; CDR3 length: 12; J gene: TRBJ1-2; D gene: NA; clone size: NA; CDR3 DNA: TGCGCCAGCAGACAGTCGGACTATGGCTACACCTTC; CDR3 protein: CASRQSDYGYTF